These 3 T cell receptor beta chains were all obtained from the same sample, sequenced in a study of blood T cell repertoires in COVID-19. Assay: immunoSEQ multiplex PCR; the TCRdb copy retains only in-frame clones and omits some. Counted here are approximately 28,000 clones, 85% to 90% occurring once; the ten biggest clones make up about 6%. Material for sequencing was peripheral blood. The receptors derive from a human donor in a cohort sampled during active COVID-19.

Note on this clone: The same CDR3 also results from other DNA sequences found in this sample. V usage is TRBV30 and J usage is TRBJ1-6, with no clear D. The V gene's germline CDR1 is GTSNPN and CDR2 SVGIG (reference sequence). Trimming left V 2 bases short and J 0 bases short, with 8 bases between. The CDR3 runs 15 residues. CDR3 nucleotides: TGTGCCTGGAGTTTCACAAGCTCCTATAATTCACCCCTCCACTTT. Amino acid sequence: CAWSFTSSYNSPLHF.

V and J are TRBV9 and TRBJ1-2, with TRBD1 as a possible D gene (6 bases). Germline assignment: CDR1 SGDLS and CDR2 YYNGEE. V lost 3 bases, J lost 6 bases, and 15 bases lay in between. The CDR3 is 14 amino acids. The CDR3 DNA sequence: TGTGCCAGCAGCGCGGGACACTCGTTCGATGGCTACACCTTC. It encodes CASSAGHSFDGYTF.

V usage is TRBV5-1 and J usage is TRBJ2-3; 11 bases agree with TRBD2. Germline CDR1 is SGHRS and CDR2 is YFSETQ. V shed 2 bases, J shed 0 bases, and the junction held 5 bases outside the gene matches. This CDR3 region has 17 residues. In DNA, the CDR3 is TGCGCCAGCAGCTTCATGGCTAGCGGGGGGAGCACAGATACGCAGTATTTT. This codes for CASSFMASGGSTDTQYF.